Presented here are 26 T cell receptor beta chains from one specimen sequenced in a study of neurological immune-mediated disorders. TCRdb called the 5' RACE reads again in MiXCR, with one record for every CDR3 protein. Among about 50,000 distinct CDR3 sequences listed, 9% to 12% were seen once. The specimen sequenced was PBMCs. These receptor sequences come from a man between 65 and 79 years old with HTLV-1-associated myelopathy (HAM/TSP).

This clonotype was found many times. Compared with germline, one end of the junction differs, possibly owing to a read error. This chain connects TRBV25-1 to TRBJ2-7, with D perhaps TRBD1 (7 bases). Germline V lookup: CDR1 MGHDK, CDR2 SYGVNS. The CDR3 sequence is 15 residues long. CDR3 protein: CASSESQGGAYEHYF. The CDR3 DNA sequence: TGTGCCAGCAGTGAATCCCAGGGGGGAGCCTACGAGCACTACTTC.

This clonotype was recorded at least ten times. This chain uses TRBV5-1 with TRBJ2-3, with TRBD2 identical over 8 bases. Germline CDR1 reads SGHRS; CDR2 reads YFSETQ. V lost 1 base, J lost 5 bases, and 9 bases stayed unmatched. This CDR3 comprises 16 residues. The CDR3 sequence: CASSLQTGGPGDTQYF. In DNA form, the CDR3 reads TGCGCCAGCAGCTTGCAAACGGGAGGGCCTGGAGATACGCAGTATTTT.

This clonotype has ten or more counts. The V and J genes are TRBV28 and TRBJ2-4; D ambiguous. V lost 4 bases, J lost 6 bases, and 7 bases lay in between. The CDR3 totals 12 residues. Germline CDR1 and CDR2: MDHEN and SYDVKM. CDR3 protein: CASSSVTNIQYF. The CDR3 DNA sequence: TGTGCCAGCAGTTCGGTTACAAACATTCAGTACTTC.

This clonotype was counted a few times. V and J are TRBV28 and TRBJ2-4, with D possibly being TRBD1 (6 bases). CDR3 length: 12 residues. The V end was cut by 8 bases, the J end by 8 bases, with 13 bases between. Germline loops: CDR1 MDHEN, CDR2 SYDVKM. CDR3 sequence (DNA): TGTGCCAGCTCACAGGGATTAGACATTCAGTACTTC. Its protein product is CASSQGLDIQYF.

This clonotype occurred many times. The chain links TRBV18 to TRBJ2-1, with TRBD2 matching 11 bases. Losses at the gene ends were 6 bases for V and 9 bases for J; bases not matched to a gene: 7. From germline, CDR1 is KGHSH and CDR2 LQKENI. The CDR3 has 14 residues. The DNA for the CDR3 is TGTGCCAGCTCGCCGGGGACTAGCGGCCTTGAGCAGTTCTTC. It codes for CASSPGTSGLEQFF.

The chain is built from TRBV7-3 and TRBJ2-5, with 11 bases fitting TRBD1. The ends lost 4 bases at V and 5 bases at J; junction bases unmatched: 6. This CDR3 has 15 amino acids. Germline-derived CDR1 and CDR2 are SGHTA and FQGTGA. CDR3 DNA: TGTGCCAGCAGCTGGACAGGGGGCGATGGGGAGACCCAGTACTTC. Protein product: CASSWTGGDGETQYF.

The chain combines TRBV9 with TRBJ2-1, with TRBD2 identical over 14 bases. V was pared by 3 bases and J by 15 bases, with 14 bases of the junction left unmatched. From germline, CDR1 is SGDLS and CDR2 YYNGEE. The CDR3 has 16 amino acids. CDR3 DNA: TGTGCCAGCAGCGAGGGACTAGCGGGAGTAGGGAATGAGAGGTTCTTC. As protein: CASSEGLAGVGNERFF.

This sequence joins TRBV9 and TRBJ1-4, with D unclear. CDR3 length: 14 residues. CDR1 and CDR2 from the germline V gene are SGDLS and YYNGEE. The V end lost 4 bases, the J end lost 0 bases, and 7 bases lay between the germline ends. CDR3 in DNA: TGTGCCAGCAGCTCCCAGGCAACTAATGAAAAACTGTTTTTT. This translates into CASSSQATNEKLFF.

This clonotype was counted at least ten times. The gene calls are TRBV28 and TRBJ2-4; 7 nucleotides match TRBD1. This CDR3 spans 15 amino acids. The J segment lost 8 bases and the V segment lost 5 bases, leaving 12 bases of the junction unmatched. Germline V gene lookup returns CDR1 MDHEN and CDR2 SYDVKM. The CDR3 DNA reads TGTGCCAGCAGTCAAAGACAGGGTGGGGTGGACATTCAGTACTTC. This translates into CASSQRQGGVDIQYF.

This clonotype was detected ten times or more. The chain has TRBV3-1 and TRBJ1-2; D unresolved. Trimming left V 2 bases short and J 7 bases short, with 8 bases between. This CDR3 is built from 12 residues. Germline lookup yields CDR1 LGHDT and CDR2 YNNKEL (reference sequence). CDR3 sequence reads: CASSQTPGGYTF. CDR3 DNA: TGTGCCAGCAGCCAAACCCCGGGTGGCTACACCTTC.

This clonotype was detected ten times or more. The chain carries TRBV2 and TRBJ2-2; D may be TRBD2 (5 bases). V was pared by 5 bases and J by 7 bases, with 14 bases between. Germline V lookup: CDR1 SNHLY, CDR2 FYNNEI. This CDR3 spans 14 amino acids. The CDR3 sequence: CASSLGRSRGELFF. As DNA, the CDR3 is TGTGCCAGCAGTCTGGGGAGAAGTCGCGGGGAGCTGTTTTTT.

The table lists this clonotype with many counts. The chain has TRBV28 and TRBJ2-7; 9 bases match TRBD2. V dropped 7 bases and J dropped 7; count of bases not matched to a gene: 20. The CDR3 extends over 17 amino acids. The V gene's germline CDR1 is MDHEN and CDR2 SYDVKM. This CDR3 reads CASNEIGGRATSGEQYF. The CDR3 nucleotides read TGTGCCAGCAATGAAATTGGCGGGAGGGCCACATCTGGTGAGCAGTACTTC. The variable domain in full, with the rest retrieved from reference TRBV28 and TRBJ2-7, is DVKVTQSSRYLVKRTGEKVFLECVQDMDHENMFWYRQDPGLGLRLIYFSYDVKMKEKGDIPEGYSVSREKKERFSLILESASTNQTSMYLCASNEIGGRATSGEQYFGPGTRLTVT.

This clonotype appeared many times. One end of the junction fails to match germline, which may point to a read error. The chain uses TRBV6-1 and TRBJ1-5, with D possibly TRBD1 on 5 matching bases. The CDR3 sequence is 12 residues long. Per the germline V gene, CDR1 is MNHNS and CDR2 is SASEGT. The CDR3 coding sequence is TGTGCCAGCAGGAACCGGGACGCCGTTTGGTATTTT. Protein sequence: CASRNRDAVWYF.

This clonotype was counted ten times or more. The chain couples TRBV20-1 to TRBJ2-6; D is unresolved. Germline V CDR1 and CDR2: DFQATT, SNEGSKA (reference sequence). Trimming pared 0 bases from V and 0 bases from J, leaving 15 bases between. The CDR3 runs to 18 residues. In nucleotides, the CDR3 is TGCAGTGCTAGAGATTGGTCCTCCCCTTACTCTGGGGCCAACGTCCTGACTTTC. Amino acid sequence: CSARDWSSPYSGANVLTF.

This clonotype appeared many times. The V gene is TRBV6-5, the J gene TRBJ2-2; possible D gene TRBD2, 5 bases. Trimming pared 2 bases from V and 1 base from J, leaving 8 bases between. The CDR3 is made up of 15 amino acids. The V gene's germline CDR1 is MNHEY and CDR2 SVGAGI. Here the CDR3 DNA reads TGTGCCAGCAGTTACGCGCGGGTGAACACCGGGGAGCTGTTTTTT. It is translated as CASSYARVNTGELFF.

In this sample, this clonotype turned up many times. The chain has TRBV12-3 or TRBV12-4 and TRBJ2-7; possibly TRBD1 for D (5 bases). The CDR3 runs 13 residues. V gave up 3 bases and J gave up 3 bases, with 9 bases separating them. In nucleotides, the CDR3 is TGTGCCAGCAGTTTTCAGGGCGGCTACGAGCAGTACTTC. Protein product: CASSFQGGYEQYF.

Many counts were recorded for this clonotype. This rearrangement joins TRBV7-9 to TRBJ2-2; D call uncertain. V was cut by 7 bases and J by 1 base, with 13 bases left in between. The CDR3 extends over 15 amino acids. Germline CDR1 is SEHNR and CDR2 is FQNEAQ (reference sequence). CDR3 amino acids: CASIPPRWNTGELFF. For the CDR3, the DNA is TGTGCCAGCATCCCACCTCGGTGGAACACCGGGGAGCTGTTTTTT.

This clonotype occurred many times. The chain joins TRBV4-3 to TRBJ2-3, with D perhaps given as TRBD1 or TRBD2 (5 bases each). The germline gives CDR1 LGHNA, CDR2 YSLEER. Trimming stripped 4 bases from V and 0 bases from J, with 11 bases between. CDR3 length: 15 amino acids. The CDR3, as DNA: TGCGCCAGCAGCCGGGACGGACAAAGCACAGATACGCAGTATTTT. It codes for CASSRDGQSTDTQYF.

This clonotype was seen repeatedly, ten times or more. The chain recombines TRBV24-1 with TRBJ2-3; D possibly corresponds to TRBD2 (5 bases). Germline lookup yields CDR1 KGHDR and CDR2 SFDVKD. V lost 4 bases, J lost 1 base, and 8 bases lay in between. CDR3 length equals 14 residues. The CDR3: CATSEAGRTDTQYF. The CDR3 DNA is TGTGCCACCAGTGAGGCGGGCCGCACAGATACGCAGTATTTT.

This clonotype occurred many times. V usage is TRBV11-3 and J usage is TRBJ2-1, with 9 bases identical to TRBD2. The V gene end was trimmed by 9 bases and the J gene end by 7 bases; junction bases not matched to a gene: 16. The CDR3 loop spans 16 amino acids. CDR1 SGHNT and CDR2 YENEEA come from the germline V gene. CDR3 region: CARELMGLAGSNEQFF. The CDR3 DNA follows: TGTGCCAGGGAGTTAATGGGGCTAGCGGGAAGTAATGAGCAGTTCTTC.

In this sample, this clonotype turned up many times. The chain couples TRBV29-1 to TRBJ2-1, with unresolved D. The germline CDR1 and CDR2 sequences are SQVTM and ANQGSEA. The CDR3 loop spans 14 amino acids. V lost 7 bases and J lost 1, with 14 bases in between. The DNA for the CDR3 is TGCAGCGCCCAGGTTGATCGTTCCTACAATGAGCAGTTCTTC. This sequence encodes CSAQVDRSYNEQFF.

This clonotype was detected ten times or more. This sequence joins TRBV4-1 and TRBJ2-2; 8 positions agree with TRBD1. Germline CDR1 and CDR2: MGHRA and YSYEKL. V shed 3 bases, J shed 3 bases, and the junction held 3 bases outside the gene matches. The CDR3 covers 15 residues. The CDR3 loop is CASSQQGADTGELFF. CDR3 sequence (DNA): TGCGCCAGCAGCCAGCAGGGGGCAGACACCGGGGAGCTGTTTTTT.

This clonotype has a count of ten or more. The V and J genes are TRBV6-8 and TRBJ2-2, with D hard to call. Germline V gene sequence: CDR1 MNHGY, CDR2 SAAAGT. Trimming removed 6 bases from V and 9 bases from J, with 8 bases in between. The CDR3 runs 11 residues. Here the CDR3 reads CASRPVRELFF. The DNA for the CDR3 is TGTGCCAGCAGACCGGTCCGGGAGCTGTTTTTT.

This clonotype was seen repeatedly, ten times or more. The chain carries TRBV20-1 and TRBJ2-5; D is unclear. The CDR3 extends over 16 amino acids. Per germline, CDR1 DFQATT and CDR2 SNEGSKA (reference sequence). V dropped 2 bases and J dropped 4 bases, with 20 bases sitting between them. The CDR3 sequence: CSARRFQGVASETQYF. CDR3 DNA: TGCAGTGCTAGAAGATTCCAAGGAGTAGCTTCAGAGACCCAGTACTTC.

At least ten counts were recorded for this clonotype. The chain couples TRBV27 to TRBJ2-7; TRBD1 agrees at 10 bases. The trim removed 8 bases at V and 3 bases at J, leaving 13 bases unmatched. The germline gives CDR1 MNHEY, CDR2 SMNVEV (reference sequence). The CDR3 has 16 residues. The CDR3 reads CASLGIRDRGGYEQYF. The CDR3 DNA sequence: TGTGCCAGCCTAGGAATCCGGGACAGGGGTGGCTACGAGCAGTACTTC.

This clonotype was found many times. The rearrangement joins TRBV20-1 to TRBJ2-3; no reliable D call. Germline V gene lookup returns CDR1 DFQATT and CDR2 SNEGSKA (reference sequence). The ends were cut back, 6 bases at V and 7 bases at J, with 11 bases in the middle. CDR3 length equals 11 residues. The CDR3 loop reads CSAERSYTQYF. In DNA, the CDR3 is TGCAGTGCCGAGAGATCGTATACGCAGTATTTT.